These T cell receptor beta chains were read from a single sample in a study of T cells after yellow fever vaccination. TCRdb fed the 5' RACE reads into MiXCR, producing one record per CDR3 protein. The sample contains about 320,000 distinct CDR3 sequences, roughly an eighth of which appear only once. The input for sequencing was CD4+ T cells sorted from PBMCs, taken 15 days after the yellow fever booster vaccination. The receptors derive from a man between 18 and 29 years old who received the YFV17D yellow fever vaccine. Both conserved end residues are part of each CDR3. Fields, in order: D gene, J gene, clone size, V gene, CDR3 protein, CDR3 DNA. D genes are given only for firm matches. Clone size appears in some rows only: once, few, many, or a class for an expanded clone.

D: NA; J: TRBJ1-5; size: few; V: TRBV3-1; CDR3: CASSQEGDQPQHF; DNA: TGTGCCAGCAGCCAAGAAGGAGATCAGCCCCAGCATTTT
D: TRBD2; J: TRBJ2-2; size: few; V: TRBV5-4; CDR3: CASSFTSAGELFF; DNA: TGTGCCAGCAGCTTCACTAGCGCCGGGGAGCTGTTTTTT
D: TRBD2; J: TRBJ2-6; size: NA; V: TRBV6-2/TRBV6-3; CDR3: CASSYKSGGPDSGANVLTF; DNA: TGTGCCAGCAGTTACAAAAGCGGGGGGCCGGACTCTGGGGCCAACGTCCTGACTTTC
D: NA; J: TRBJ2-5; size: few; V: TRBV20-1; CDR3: CSARSLVQETQYF; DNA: TGCAGTGCTAGGTCTCTCGTCCAAGAGACCCAGTACTTC
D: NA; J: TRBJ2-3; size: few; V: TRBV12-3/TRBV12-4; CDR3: CASSRVLDTQYF; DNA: TGTGCCAGCAGTCGGGTCTTAGATACGCAGTATTTT
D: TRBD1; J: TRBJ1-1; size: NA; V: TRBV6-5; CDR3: CASSSTGQGNRAFF; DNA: TGTGCCAGCAGTTCCACGGGACAGGGGAATAGGGCTTTCTTT
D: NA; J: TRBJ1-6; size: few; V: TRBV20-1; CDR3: CSATEDHSSSPLHF; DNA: TGCAGTGCTACCGAGGACCATTCAAGTTCACCCCTCCACTTT
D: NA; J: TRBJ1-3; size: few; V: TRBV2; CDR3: CASSRDKSGNTIYF; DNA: TGTGCCAGCAGTCGGGACAAATCAGGAAACACCATATATTTT
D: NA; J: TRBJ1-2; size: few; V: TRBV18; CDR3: CASSPVQGFDYGYTF; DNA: TGTGCCAGCTCACCCGTACAGGGCTTCGACTATGGCTACACCTTC
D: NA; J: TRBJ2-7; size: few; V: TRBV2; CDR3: CASSSNFEQYF; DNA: TGTGCCAGCAGTTCCAATTTTGAGCAGTACTTC
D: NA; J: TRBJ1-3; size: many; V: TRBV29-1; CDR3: CSVQGRPGNTIYF; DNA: TGCAGCGTTCAGGGGAGACCTGGAAACACCATATATTTT
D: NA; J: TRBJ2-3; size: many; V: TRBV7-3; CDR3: CASSLMGGPTDTQYF; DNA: TGTGCCAGCAGCTTAATGGGGGGGCCCACAGATACGCAGTATTTT
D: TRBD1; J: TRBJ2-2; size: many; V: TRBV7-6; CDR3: CASSLGQGDTGELFF; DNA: TGTGCCAGCAGCCTGGGACAGGGCGACACCGGGGAGCTGTTTTTT
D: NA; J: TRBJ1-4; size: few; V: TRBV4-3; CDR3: CASSHIGDAEKLFF; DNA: TGCGCCAGCAGCCACATAGGGGACGCTGAAAAACTGTTTTTT
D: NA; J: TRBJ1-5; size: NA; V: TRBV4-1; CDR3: CASSQQGRDQPQHF; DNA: TGCGCCAGCAGCCAACAGGGTAGGGACCAGCCCCAGCATTTT
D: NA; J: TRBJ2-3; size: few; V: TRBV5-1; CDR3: CASSPPKGGGADTQYF; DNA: TGCGCCAGCAGCCCACCCAAGGGGGGTGGGGCAGATACGCAGTATTTT
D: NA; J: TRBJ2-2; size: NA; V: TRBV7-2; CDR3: CASSLMVDRPGGELFF; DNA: TGTGCCAGCAGCTTAATGGTCGACAGACCCGGCGGGGAGCTGTTTTTT
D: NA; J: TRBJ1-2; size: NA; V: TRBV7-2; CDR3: CASSLDPAYGYTF; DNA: TGTGCCAGCAGCTTAGATCCCGCCTATGGCTACACCTTC
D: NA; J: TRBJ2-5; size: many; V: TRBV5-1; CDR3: CASSLTGAIQETQYF; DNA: TGCGCCAGCAGCCTGACCGGGGCCATCCAAGAGACCCAGTACTTC
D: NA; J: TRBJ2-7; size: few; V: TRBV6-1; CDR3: CASREENLYLYEQYF; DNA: TGTGCCAGCAGGGAGGAGAACTTGTATCTCTACGAGCAGTACTTC